What follows is one TCR beta chain and its context. This specimen belongs to a study of blood T cell repertoires in COVID-19. Whole-study context: From the United States, Italy and Spain came samples of acute and convalescent COVID-19.

Some clones are missing from TCRdb's copy, which holds only in-frame ones; the method was immunoSEQ multiplex PCR. The data hold 95,000 to 110,000 clones, with almost 90% observed a single time. With V trimmed by 0 bases and J by 2 bases, 4 bases remained unmatched. CDR3 length: 15 amino acids. Germline V gene sequence: CDR1 WNHNN, CDR2 SYGVQD (reference sequence). The sample comprised peripheral blood. The chain recombines TRBV10-1 with TRBJ2-7; 7 nucleotides match TRBD2. This TCR came from a human donor in a cohort sampled during active COVID-19. CDR3 sequence (DNA): TGCGCCAGCAGTGAGTCGGGAGGGAAGCCCTACGAGCAGTACTTC. This sequence encodes CASSESGGKPYEQYF.